This entry concerns a single T cell receptor (beta chain). Its antigen remains unidentified. The CDR3 consists of 15 residues. V lost 4 bases and J 5 bases, leaving 19 bases between the germline ends. The germline V gene encodes CDR1 SQVTM and CDR2 ANQGSEA. Focal radiation was given together with CTLA-4 blockade (ipilimumab) to patients with chemo-refractory metastatic non-small-cell lung cancer. The sample comes from a study of radiotherapy plus CTLA-4 blockade in lung cancer. Background on the study: An objective response was seen in 18% of patients, and disease control in less than 40%.

Profiled with immunoSEQ multiplex PCR; TCRdb holds only in-frame clones, not every one. Here the sample spans tens of thousands of clones, about 77% being singletons. Study observations and caveats: In blood, early T cell clone dynamics reportedly predicted response best, together with interferon-beta. Tumor-origin TCR clones grew in blood after radiotherapy plus ipilimumab.

This sequence joins TRBV29-1 and TRBJ2-3; TRBD2 is a possible D gene (6 bases). The sample in question was peripheral blood, obtained from a patient treated with radiotherapy plus ipilimumab. The receptor was isolated from a human donor with non-small cell lung cancer whose response to radiotherapy plus ipilimumab could not be evaluated. CDR3 sequence: CSVGGEAGWEDTQYF. CDR3 coding DNA: TGCAGCGTTGGCGGGGAGGCAGGGTGGGAAGATACGCAGTATTTT.